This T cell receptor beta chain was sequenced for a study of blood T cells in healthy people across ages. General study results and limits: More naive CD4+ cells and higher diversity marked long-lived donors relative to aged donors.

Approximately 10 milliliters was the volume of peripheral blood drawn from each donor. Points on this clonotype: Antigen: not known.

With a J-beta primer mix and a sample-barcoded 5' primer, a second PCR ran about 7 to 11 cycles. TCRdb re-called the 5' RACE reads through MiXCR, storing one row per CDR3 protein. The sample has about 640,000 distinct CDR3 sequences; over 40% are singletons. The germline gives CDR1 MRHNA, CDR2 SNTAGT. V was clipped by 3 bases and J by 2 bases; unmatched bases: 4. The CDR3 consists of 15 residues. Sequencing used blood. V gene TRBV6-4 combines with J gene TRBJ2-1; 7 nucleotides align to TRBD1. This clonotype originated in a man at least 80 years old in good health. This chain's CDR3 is CASSDVGTAYNEQFF. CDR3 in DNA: TGTGCCAGCAGTGATGTAGGGACAGCCTACAATGAGCAGTTCTTC.